The 32 T cell receptor beta chains in this list originate from one sample, sequenced in a study of shared clonotypes between healthy human individuals. Repertoires were generated with immunoSEQ multiplex PCR, while TCRdb's copy carries only in-frame clones and drops some. The sample contains 2 million to 2.5 million clones, approximately 90% of which appear only once. Sample: naive CD4+ T cells from PBMCs. Subset here: CD45RA+ positively selected. These receptors came from a man aged 18-30 years in good health. Some clones in this sample may be carry-over from other donors' samples.

The chain recombines TRBV19 with TRBJ1-1; D is unresolved. The CDR3 length is 11 residues. The germline V gene encodes CDR1 LNHDA and CDR2 SQIVND (reference sequence). The germline V and J ends were trimmed by 6 bases and 10 bases, with 12 bases remaining between them. The CDR3 loop is CASSGIIGAFF. CDR3 nucleotide sequence: TGTGCCAGTAGCGGGATTATCGGAGCTTTCTTT.

The chain uses TRBV19 and TRBJ2-7; 9 bases fit TRBD2. V shed 2 bases and J 7 bases; nucleotides not matched to a gene: 9. Germline loops: CDR1 LNHDA, CDR2 SQIVND (reference sequence). The CDR3 spans 15 residues. CDR3 amino acids: CASSISGRPFSEQYF. Written as DNA, the CDR3 is TGTGCCAGTAGTATAAGCGGGAGGCCCTTCAGTGAGCAGTACTTC.

This clone was seen once. Different DNA sequences within this sample yield the same CDR3. The CDR3 coding sequence is TGTGCCAGCAGCGTAGCTTTGGGGGCCGGGGAGCTGTTTTTT. It specifies CASSVALGAGELFF. The chain employs TRBV9 and TRBJ2-2; D is perhaps TRBD1 or TRBD2 (5 bases each). Per germline, CDR1 SGDLS and CDR2 YYNGEE. V was shortened by 0 bases and J by 6 bases, with 9 bases between the two germline ends. This CDR3 comprises 14 residues.

The chain couples TRBV5-1 to TRBJ1-1, with D possibly being TRBD1 (5 bases). There are 16 residues in the CDR3. CDR1 SGHRS and CDR2 YFSETQ come from the germline V gene. V was clipped by 7 bases and J by 1 base, with 20 bases between them. The CDR3 nucleotides read TGCGCCAGCCGACGAGGTCACGGAGGGGAGAACACTGAAGCTTTCTTT. Its translation is CASRRGHGGENTEAFF.

This sequence joins TRBV5-4 and TRBJ1-3; unclear D gene. Germline CDR1 SGHNT, CDR2 YYREEE (reference sequence). Trimming shortened V by 3 bases and J by 3 bases, and 22 bases separated the two germline ends. This CDR3 is 18 amino acids long. Here the CDR3 DNA reads TGTGCCAGCAGCTCCCCCAACCCTGGAGGACGGGGTGGAAACACCATATATTTT. This gives the protein CASSSPNPGGRGGNTIYF.

Points on this clone: The sample contains more than one DNA sequence encoding this CDR3. The rearrangement uses TRBV14 and TRBJ1-1, with a possible D match to TRBD1 (6 bases). CDR3 length: 13 amino acids. The V end was cut by 3 bases, the J end by 1 base, with 6 bases between. Germline CDR1 SGHDN, CDR2 FVKESK. The CDR3 nucleotides are TGTGCCAGCAGCCAGGACAGGAACACTGAAGCTTTCTTT. Protein product: CASSQDRNTEAFF.

The rearrangement joins TRBV5-1 to TRBJ1-2; TRBD1 matches 7 bases. The germline gives CDR1 SGHRS, CDR2 YFSETQ. V shed 0 bases and J 8 bases; nucleotides not matched to a gene: 4. CDR3 length: 13 amino acids. The CDR3: CASSLEEGAGYTF. CDR3 DNA sequence: TGCGCCAGCAGCTTGGAGGAGGGGGCGGGCTACACCTTC.

The chain carries TRBV28 and TRBJ1-4, with 7 nucleotides matching TRBD1. Germline values: CDR1 MDHEN, CDR2 SYDVKM. The CDR3 spans 15 residues. The trim removed 7 bases at V and 8 bases at J, leaving 13 bases unmatched. CDR3 loop: CASKQGEGLREKLFF. Here the CDR3 DNA reads TGTGCCAGCAAGCAGGGGGAGGGGCTTCGCGAAAAACTGTTTTTT.

The V and J genes are TRBV6-4 and TRBJ2-1; 12 bases are shared with TRBD2. The V and J ends lost 7 bases and 9 bases, in that order; junction bases with no gene match: 10. This CDR3 is 15 amino acids long. The V gene's germline CDR1 is MRHNA and CDR2 SNTAGT. In nucleotides, the CDR3 is TGTGCCAGCAAATTGACTAGCGGGAGATCCGTTGAGCAGTTCTTC. Residues: CASKLTSGRSVEQFF.

The rearrangement uses TRBV19 and TRBJ1-6; D is ambiguous. There are 15 residues in the CDR3. Germline V lookup: CDR1 LNHDA, CDR2 SQIVND (reference sequence). The germline V and J ends were trimmed by 3 bases and 7 bases, with 13 bases remaining between them. The CDR3 loop is CASSMRQRRNSPLHF. The CDR3 coding sequence is TGTGCCAGTAGTATGCGGCAGCGGAGAAATTCACCCCTCCACTTT.

The chain joins TRBV7-2 to TRBJ2-5; 7 bases agree with TRBD2. The CDR3 runs 15 residues. CDR1 and CDR2 from the germline V gene are SGHTA and FQGNSA. V gave up 1 base and J gave up 4 bases; unmatched junction bases: 6. In nucleotides, the CDR3 is TGTGCCAGCAGCTTAGGATTATGGGGGGGAGAGACCCAGTACTTC. Its protein is CASSLGLWGGETQYF.

The chain carries TRBV7-3 and TRBJ2-5; 7 positions agree with TRBD2. The J segment lost 4 bases and the V segment lost 7 bases, leaving 3 bases of the junction unmatched. The CDR3 has 12 residues. Germline V gene lookup returns CDR1 SGHTA and CDR2 FQGTGA. The CDR3 reads CASKGEGETQYF. The CDR3 region has the DNA TGTGCCAGCAAAGGGGAGGGAGAGACCCAGTACTTC.

The V and J genes are TRBV6-5 and TRBJ1-5; 12 bases match TRBD1. CDR1 is MNHEY, CDR2 SVGAGI, per germline. The CDR3 extends over 15 amino acids. Germline trimming cut 4 bases from V and 4 bases from J; bases unmatched to any gene: 2. The CDR3 DNA is TGTGCCAGCAGTTGGGGACAGGGGGCAAATCAGCCCCAGCATTTT. This encodes CASSWGQGANQPQHF.

The rearrangement joins TRBV7-2 to TRBJ2-7, with TRBD2 identical over 13 bases. Germline-derived CDR1 and CDR2 are SGHTA and FQGNSA. The CDR3 runs to 15 residues. J was trimmed by 4 bases and V by 5 bases; bases with no gene match: 5. The CDR3 spells CASSRTSGSGYEQYF. CDR3 nucleotide sequence: TGTGCCAGCAGCCGGACTAGCGGGAGCGGGTACGAGCAGTACTTC.

This chain links TRBV19 with TRBJ1-2; 7 nucleotides align to TRBD1. The CDR3 covers 13 residues. Per germline, CDR1 LNHDA and CDR2 SQIVND (reference sequence). V was clipped by 7 bases and J by 2 bases; unmatched bases: 4. The CDR3 loop reads CASTQTGNYGYTF. The CDR3 DNA follows: TGTGCCAGTACCCAGACAGGGAACTATGGCTACACCTTC. The complete variable domain, with remaining parts taken from reference TRBV19 and TRBJ1-2, reads DGGITQSPKYLFRKEGQNVTLSCEQNLNHDAMYWYRQDPGQGLRLIYYSQIVNDFQKGDIAEGYSVSREKKESFPLTVTSAQKNPTAFYLCASTQTGNYGYTFGSGTRLTVV.

With regard to this clone: Other DNA sequences in this specimen translate into the identical CDR3. The chain combines TRBV29-1 with TRBJ2-6; D remains ambiguous. The germline gives CDR1 SQVTM, CDR2 ANQGSEA. V was shortened by 5 bases and J by 0 bases, with 5 bases between the two germline ends. The CDR3 has 13 amino acids. For the CDR3, the DNA is TGCAGCGTTCTCGGCTCTGGGGCCAACGTCCTGACTTTC. Translating it yields CSVLGSGANVLTF.

The CDR3 nucleotides read TGTGCCAGCAGTGAAGCCAAGACGGGAAGCTCTGGAAACACCATATATTTT. This gives the protein CASSEAKTGSSGNTIYF. The V gene is TRBV25-1, the J gene TRBJ1-3, with unresolved D. This CDR3 is 17 amino acids long. Trimming stripped 2 bases from V and 0 bases from J, with 14 bases between. The germline V gene encodes CDR1 MGHDK and CDR2 SYGVNS.

The V call is TRBV6-5, the J call TRBJ2-5, with D hard to call. This CDR3 is built from 15 residues. Trimming took 0 bases from V and 4 from J, leaving 12 bases between them. From germline, CDR1 is MNHEY and CDR2 SVGAGI. CDR3 residues: CASSYSATRGETQYF. For the CDR3, the DNA is TGTGCCAGCAGTTACTCGGCTACAAGAGGAGAGACCCAGTACTTC.

The rearrangement links TRBV5-1 to TRBJ1-1; D not resolved. Germline V gene lookup returns CDR1 SGHRS and CDR2 YFSETQ. Trimming cost V 0 bases and J 6 bases, with 12 bases left between them. This CDR3 comprises 14 residues. The CDR3 loop is CASSLDPSVPEAFF. For the CDR3, the DNA is TGCGCCAGCAGCTTGGACCCCAGCGTGCCTGAAGCTTTCTTT. Based on the CDR3 plus reference TRBV5-1 and TRBJ1-1, the full variable domain is KAGVTQTPRYLIKTRGQQVTLSCSPISGHRSVSWYQQTPGQGLQFLFEYFSETQRNKGNFPGRFSGRQFSNSRSEMNVSTLELGDSALYLCASSLDPSVPEAFFGQGTRLTVV.

The CDR3 reads CASSEPTAGGYKKTQYF. CDR3 nucleotides: TGTGCCAGCAGTGAACCTACCGCGGGGGGCTACAAGAAGACCCAGTACTTC. The chain couples TRBV6-1 to TRBJ2-5, with 8 bases fitting TRBD2. The CDR3 is made up of 17 amino acids. V lost 2 bases and J lost 6; bases outside the gene matches: 14. Per the germline V gene, CDR1 is MNHNS and CDR2 is SASEGT.

The chain combines TRBV28 with TRBJ2-3; the D gene could be TRBD1 or TRBD2 (5 bases each). V gave up 1 base and J gave up 1 base, with 18 bases separating them. The CDR3 loop spans 18 amino acids. Per the germline V gene, CDR1 is MDHEN and CDR2 is SYDVKM. DNA of the CDR3: TGTGCCAGCAGTTTATTGGGAGCGAAGAGGGGCCGCACAGATACGCAGTATTTT. Translated, it gives CASSLLGAKRGRTDTQYF.

The chain carries TRBV5-4 and TRBJ2-7; 10 nucleotides match TRBD1. Germline V gene lookup returns CDR1 SGHNT and CDR2 YYREEE (reference sequence). J lost 6 bases, V lost 0 bases, and 6 bases had no gene match. The CDR3 contains 15 residues. The CDR3, as DNA: TGTGCCAGCAGCTTGGGGGGACAGGGGATGCCCGAGCAGTACTTC. It specifies CASSLGGQGMPEQYF.

The chain links TRBV19 to TRBJ2-5, with D possibly matching TRBD1 (5 bases). The J call is doubtful: the DNA matches TRBJ2-7 better. CDR1 LNHDA and CDR2 SQIVND come from the germline V gene (reference sequence). The CDR3 totals 13 residues. The CDR3 spells CASRQSSSYEQYF. The CDR3 DNA reads as TGTGCCAGTCGACAGTCTAGCTCCTACGAGCAGTACTTC.

As for this clone: Additional DNA sequences in this sample encode the identical CDR3. The gene calls are TRBV5-1 and TRBJ2-3; no definite D call. CDR3 length: 15 amino acids. Trimming shortened V by 1 base and J by 1 base, and 10 bases separated the two germline ends. Germline V gene data show CDR1 as SGHRS and CDR2 as YFSETQ. Written as DNA, the CDR3 is TGCGCCAGCAGCTTGATGTTAGCCGGCACAGATACGCAGTATTTT. It specifies CASSLMLAGTDTQYF.

This chain connects TRBV28 to TRBJ2-3, with TRBD1 matching 7 bases. The CDR3 contains 14 residues. V was clipped by 3 bases and J by 4 bases; unmatched bases: 4. Looked up from germline, CDR1 is MDHEN and CDR2 is SYDVKM. CDR3 coding DNA: TGTGCCAGCAGTTTGAGGGGGCCCCCAGATACGCAGTATTTT. Translated: CASSLRGPPDTQYF.

The count of this clone is one. The J gene is TRBJ2-7, the V gene TRBV14, with TRBD2 as a possible D gene (7 bases). V was cut by 5 bases and J by 2 bases, with 16 bases left in between. The CDR3 is 15 amino acids. The germline V gene encodes CDR1 SGHDN and CDR2 FVKESK. CDR3 DNA: TGTGCCAGCAGCGTCTCGGGCGGGGGCCCCTACGAGCAGTACTTC. Encoded protein: CASSVSGGGPYEQYF.

The V gene is TRBV10-2, the J gene TRBJ2-7; TRBD2 agrees at 7 bases. The CDR3 extends over 14 amino acids. The germline V gene encodes CDR1 WSHSY and CDR2 SAAADI. Trimming at V came to 7 bases and at J to 0 bases, leaving 6 bases not matched to a gene. DNA for the CDR3: TGCGCCAGCACCGTGGGGGGGGTCTCCTACGAGCAGTACTTC. It translates to CASTVGGVSYEQYF.

Details on this clone: The identical CDR3 is also encoded by other nucleotide sequences in the sample. The chain has TRBV19 and TRBJ2-7, with a weak D call TRBD2 (6 bases). The CDR3 totals 13 residues. Trimming took 3 bases from V and 1 from J, leaving 7 bases between them. Germline assignment: CDR1 LNHDA and CDR2 SQIVND (reference sequence). The CDR3 DNA sequence: TGTGCCAGTAGTATGCGGGGTTCCTACGAGCAGTACTTC. Translation gives CASSMRGSYEQYF.

V usage is TRBV28 and J usage is TRBJ2-7, with 7 bases matching TRBD1. This CDR3 is built from 16 residues. Looked up from germline, CDR1 is MDHEN and CDR2 is SYDVKM. Losses at the gene ends were 3 bases for V and 3 bases for J; bases not matched to a gene: 11. The CDR3 nucleotides read TGTGCCAGCAGTTTCTTAATCCGGGACAGTAACTACGAGCAGTACTTC. Protein product: CASSFLIRDSNYEQYF.

V gene TRBV28 combines with J gene TRBJ2-7; the D gene could be TRBD1 or TRBD2 (5 bases each). Trimming stripped 1 base from V and 5 bases from J, with 18 bases between. The CDR3 consists of 16 residues. Germline CDR1 MDHEN, CDR2 SYDVKM. DNA of the CDR3: TGTGCCAGCAGTTTATTCCGAGCGGCCCGGGGCCACGAGCAGTACTTC. Protein product: CASSLFRAARGHEQYF.

This CDR3 reads CASSLGPRTGGRETQYF. The CDR3 coding sequence is TGTGCCAGCAGCTTAGGGCCCCGGACAGGGGGCAGAGAGACCCAGTACTTC. The chain joins TRBV11-1 to TRBJ2-5; 11 nucleotides line up with TRBD1. The junction had 8 bases not matched to a gene; V was cut back by 1 base and J by 4 bases. The CDR3 is 17 residues long. Germline CDR1 and CDR2: SGHAT and FQDESV (reference sequence).

The chain employs TRBV4-1 and TRBJ2-7; 10 bases are shared with TRBD2. This CDR3 spans 15 amino acids. V shed 0 bases and J 9 bases; nucleotides not matched to a gene: 8. CDR1 and CDR2 from the germline V gene are MGHRA and YSYEKL. The CDR3 region has the DNA TGCGCCAGCAGCCAAGATCAGCGGGAGGGGTTGAGGCAGTACTTC. It codes for CASSQDQREGLRQYF.